The present T cell receptor (beta chain) was sequenced within a study of cytomegalovirus exposure and HLA in healthy donors. Across the study: Prior work identified 120 million or so unique TCR beta sequences in 150 million to 200 million T cells.

A multiplex PCR was run with 60 Vbeta primers and 13 Jbeta primers. Data came from immunoSEQ multiplex PCR; TCRdb stores just in-frame clones and leaves some out. The table shows about 95,000 clones, with more than 60% occurring only once. Concerning this clone itself: Its specificity is unknown.

Study conclusions and caveats: Most of the CMV-associated TCR beta chains (in a later analysis) appeared to be HLA-restricted. A later analysis showed HLA-associated TCR beta chains outstripping equally common others in clonal expansion. Relative to the roughly 700-donor mean, N-insertions were reportedly fewer in an Asian-associated ancestry cluster in a later analysis.

Germline CDR1 SEHNR, CDR2 FQNEAQ (reference sequence). Losses at the gene ends were 4 bases for V and 7 bases for J; bases not matched to a gene: 6. This CDR3 has 16 residues. The origin of this receptor is a man younger than 35 in good health and CMV-seropositive. This rearrangement joins TRBV7-9 to TRBJ2-2, with TRBD2 identical over 13 bases. The sample taken for sequencing was PBMCs. DNA of the CDR3: TGTGCCAGCAGCTCGGGACTAGCGGGGTCTGACGGGGAGCTGTTTTTT. Protein sequence: CASSSGLAGSDGELFF.